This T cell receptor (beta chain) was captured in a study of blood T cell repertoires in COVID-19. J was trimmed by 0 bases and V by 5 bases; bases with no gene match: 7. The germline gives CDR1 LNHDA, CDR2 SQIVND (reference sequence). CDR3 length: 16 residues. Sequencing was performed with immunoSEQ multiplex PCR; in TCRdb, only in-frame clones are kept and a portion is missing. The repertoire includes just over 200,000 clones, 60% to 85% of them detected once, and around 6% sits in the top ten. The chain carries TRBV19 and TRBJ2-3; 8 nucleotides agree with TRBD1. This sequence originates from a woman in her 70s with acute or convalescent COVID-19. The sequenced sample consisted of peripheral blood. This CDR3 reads CASSVNRGASTDTQYF. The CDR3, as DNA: TGTGCCAGTAGTGTGAACAGGGGGGCAAGCACAGATACGCAGTATTTT. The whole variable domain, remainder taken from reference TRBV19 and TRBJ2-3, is DGGITQSPKYLFRKEGQNVTLSCEQNLNHDAMYWYRQDPGQGLRLIYYSQIVNDFQKGDIAEGYSVSREKKESFPLTVTSAQKNPTAFYLCASSVNRGASTDTQYFGPGTRLTVL.